This TCR beta chain is from a study of CD8 T cells in Susac syndrome. Study at large: Among the Susac syndrome patients sequenced, 5 or 6 had active disease and eight or nine were in remission. Overall study results and limits: No clonal expansion appeared among CD4+ T cells in Susac patients.

Germline loops: CDR1 SQVTM, CDR2 ANQGSEA. The CDR3 contains 12 residues. Between the trimmed V and J ends, which lost 6 bases and 0 bases, there was a span of 9 bases. Random hexamers were used to reverse transcribe the RNA input (about 0.5 to 1 ug). TCRdb re-called the immunoSEQ multiplex PCR reads through MiXCR, storing one row per CDR3 protein. The data contain more than 85,000 distinct CDR3 sequences, just under 95% of them singletons. Turning to this clonotype: The antigen remains unidentified.

Sequenced material: CD4+ T cells from PBMCs. This chain joins TRBV29-1 and TRBJ2-7; D might be TRBD1 (5 bases). The source is a human donor with Susac syndrome. This CDR3 is CSVRTSSYEQYF. For the CDR3, the DNA is TGCAGCGTAAGGACATCCTCCTACGAGCAGTACTTC.